The present TCR beta chain was sequenced within a study of Graves' ophthalmopathy and Graves' hyperthyroidism. Amplified TCR beta CDR3 regions were obtained using RNA transcripts as template. Second-round multiplex PCR followed a first-round RT-PCR using HTBI primers. TCRdb re-derived calls from the multiplex PCR reads in MiXCR, one entry per CDR3 protein. There are hundreds of thousands of distinct CDR3 sequences in the sample; about 41% occur only once, and 3.3% lies in the top ten. V was clipped by 5 bases and J by 13 bases, with 11 bases between them. The CDR3 runs 11 residues. PBMCs were isolated by Ficoll-Paque density gradient centrifugation, using about 9.5 ml of fresh peripheral blood as the starting material. This clonotype came up many times.

This sequence originates from an adult man with Graves' ophthalmopathy. Sequenced sample: peripheral blood. The chain employs TRBV12-3 or TRBV12-4 and TRBJ1-4, with D possibly matching TRBD1 (5 bases). The CDR3 protein is CASSTGGGLFF. CDR3 in DNA: TGTGCCAGCAGTACTGGGGGAGGACTGTTTTTT.